Below, 8 T cell receptor beta chains from the same sample are listed, as sequenced in a study of beta chain features in type 1 diabetes. Since all of the isolated RNA was reverse transcribed, expressed TCRB transcripts were what got sequenced. Libraries were prepared by immunoSEQ multiplex PCR; TCRdb keeps only in-frame clonotypes and omits some of them. The sample carries over 350,000 clones, about 15% recorded once. The material sequenced was naive CD4+ T cells from blood. Every receptor here comes from a young woman in good health.

This clone turned up a few times. V and J are TRBV19 and TRBJ2-1, with TRBD2 matching over 10 bases. The CDR3 sequence is 16 residues long. V was pared by 0 bases and J by 5 bases, with 4 bases of the junction left unmatched. From germline, CDR1 is LNHDA and CDR2 SQIVND (reference sequence). CDR3 amino acids: CASSIDGLAGDNEQFF. The DNA for the CDR3 is TGTGCCAGTAGTATAGATGGTCTAGCGGGGGACAATGAGCAGTTCTTC.

Only a few counts were recorded for this clone. This chain links TRBV7-6 with TRBJ1-2, with D possibly TRBD1 on 5 matching bases. Per germline, CDR1 SGHVS and CDR2 FNYEAQ. This CDR3 comprises 15 residues. Trimming left V 2 bases short and J 6 bases short, with 16 bases between. The CDR3 region has the DNA TGTGCCAGCAGCTTAAGGCCAGGGAAGGACAATGGCTACACCTTC. Amino acid sequence: CASSLRPGKDNGYTF. Combining the CDR3 with reference TRBV7-6 and TRBJ1-2 gives the whole variable domain GAGVSQSPRYKVTKRGQDVALRCDPISGHVSLYWYRQALGQGPEFLTYFNYEAQQDKSGLPNDRFSAERPEGSISTLTIQRTEQRDSAMYRCASSLRPGKDNGYTFGSGTRLTVV.

This clone was seen only once. Written as DNA, the CDR3 is TGCGCCAGCAGCGGACTAGGGGACAGGGGTTCCTACAATGAGCAGTTCTTC. The encoded protein is CASSGLGDRGSYNEQFF. The rearrangement links TRBV10-2 to TRBJ2-1, with TRBD1 identical over 10 bases. CDR3 length: 17 amino acids. From germline, CDR1 is WSHSY and CDR2 SAAADI. Trimming cost V 6 bases and J 1 base; bases outside gene matches: 9.

The V and J genes are TRBV19 and TRBJ1-1; possibly TRBD1 for D (5 bases). The CDR3 is 14 residues long. V gave up 3 bases and J gave up 6 bases, with 14 bases separating them. Germline lookup yields CDR1 LNHDA and CDR2 SQIVND (reference sequence). Here the CDR3 reads CASSIREGRPEAFF. DNA of the CDR3: TGTGCCAGTAGTATCAGAGAGGGGAGGCCTGAAGCTTTCTTT.

This clone was detected a few times. V and J are TRBV5-1 and TRBJ1-2; 7 nucleotides match TRBD1. Trimming took 5 bases from V and 6 from J; bases not matched to a gene: 4. Germline CDR1 SGHRS, CDR2 YFSETQ. The CDR3 covers 12 residues. CDR3 DNA sequence: TGCGCCAGCAGTTTCGACAGGGATGGCTACACCTTC. It translates to CASSFDRDGYTF.

This clone was seen a handful of times. The chain joins TRBV5-6 to TRBJ2-1, with 8 nucleotides matching TRBD2. Germline V gene lookup returns CDR1 SGHDT and CDR2 YYEEEE. CDR3 size: 16 residues. V trimming: 0 bases; J trimming: 9 bases; junction bases outside the gene matches: 11. The CDR3 nucleotides read TGTGCCAGCAGCTTGGTTGCGAGCGGGAGTCATAGTGAGCAGTTCTTC. This sequence encodes CASSLVASGSHSEQFF.

V usage is TRBV5-5 and J usage is TRBJ2-1; 8 nucleotides align to TRBD2. The V gene's germline CDR1 is SGHKS and CDR2 YYEKEE (reference sequence). The junction had 6 bases not matched to a gene; V was cut back by 1 base and J by 9 bases. CDR3 length: 14 amino acids. In DNA, the CDR3 is TGTGCCAGCAGCTTGTCGTCCGCGGGAGGTGAGCAGTTCTTC. Translating it yields CASSLSSAGGEQFF.

The chain couples TRBV14 to TRBJ2-3; D gene uncertain. This CDR3 spans 12 amino acids. Trimming shortened V by 3 bases and J by 3 bases, and 4 bases separated the two germline ends. Germline lookup yields CDR1 SGHDN and CDR2 FVKESK. CDR3 bases: TGTGCCAGCAGCCACCAAACAGATACGCAGTATTTT. This encodes CASSHQTDTQYF.